This T cell receptor beta chain is from a study of blood T cell repertoires in COVID-19. CDR1 is SGHKS and CDR2 is YYEKEE in the germline V gene (reference sequence). This CDR3 is built from 14 residues. The V end was cut by 4 bases, the J end by 1 base, with 11 bases between. The authors' processing: By means of reference gene primer amplification, nucleated cell counts were estimated. Here immunoSEQ multiplex PCR was the method, and the copy in TCRdb shows in-frame clones only, minus some. Clone size and the V and J calls come from that table; the DNA yielded D and trimming. The table lists about 200,000 clones, roughly 80% of them singletons.

Specimen: peripheral blood. This chain uses TRBV5-5 with TRBJ2-5; tentatively, D is TRBD1 (6 bases). This TCR was recovered from an older woman with acute or convalescent COVID-19. The CDR3: CASSAGQLQETQYF. CDR3 coding DNA: TGTGCCAGCAGCGCCGGACAGCTCCAAGAGACCCAGTACTTC. The whole variable domain, remainder taken from reference TRBV5-5 and TRBJ2-5, is DAGVTQSPTHLIKTRGQQVTLRCSPISGHKSVSWYQQVLGQGPQFIFQYYEKEERGRGNFPDRFSARQFPNYSSELNVNALLLGDSALYLCASSAGQLQETQYFGPGTRLLVL.